Each of the 20 T cell receptor beta chains below was sequenced from the same sample in a study of blood T cell repertoires in COVID-19. Produced via immunoSEQ multiplex PCR; TCRdb's table is partial and in-frame only. The data contain some 140,000 clones, roughly 84% of them singletons. Source material: peripheral blood. The receptors derive from a man in his 60s with COVID-19, enrolled during active disease.

The chain uses TRBV11-2 and TRBJ2-7; TRBD1 matches at 10 bases. Germline V gene data show CDR1 as SGHAT and CDR2 as FQNNGV. This CDR3 comprises 14 residues. With 3 bases clipped from V and 5 bases from J, the junction kept 4 bases outside the gene matches. The CDR3 nucleotides are TGTGCCAGCAGCTTCGACAGGGGGCTCCACGAGCAGTACTTC. Protein product: CASSFDRGLHEQYF.

The sample holds one count of this clone. The rearrangement joins TRBV10-3 to TRBJ2-7, with 8 bases identical to TRBD1. Looked up from germline, CDR1 is ENHRY and CDR2 is SYGVKD. CDR3 length: 14 residues. With 5 bases clipped from V and 4 bases from J, the junction kept 7 bases outside the gene matches. The CDR3 nucleotides read TGTGCCATCAGTTGGGGACAGGAGGGGTACGAGCAGTACTTC. It codes for CAISWGQEGYEQYF.

This rearrangement joins TRBV30 to TRBJ2-7; 9 bases match TRBD1. Germline loops: CDR1 GTSNPN, CDR2 SVGIG (reference sequence). The length of the CDR3 is 16 residues. V was clipped by 2 bases and J by 0 bases; unmatched bases: 8. This CDR3 reads CAWSRLGTGSSYEQYF. The CDR3 coding sequence is TGTGCCTGGAGTCGATTGGGGACAGGGAGCTCCTACGAGCAGTACTTC.

This chain links TRBV19 with TRBJ1-4; a weak D match, TRBD1 (5 bases). The CDR3 has 13 residues. Germline V gene lookup returns CDR1 LNHDA and CDR2 SQIVND (reference sequence). V lost 4 bases and J lost 8, with 11 bases in between. The CDR3 DNA is TGTGCCAGTAGTAACTCAGGGTGGGAAAAACTGTTTTTT. As protein: CASSNSGWEKLFF.

This clone was counted a single time. The chain employs TRBV21-1 and TRBJ2-5; TRBD2 was called by the table and not checked on the DNA. TRBV21-1 is a pseudogene segment. The CDR3 sequence is 17 residues long. CDR3 region: CASSQGDAAGEGETQYF. The CDR3 nucleotides are TGTGCCAGCTCCCAGGGCGACGCTGCGGGAGAAGGGGAGACCCAGTACTTC.

This clone was counted a single time. V usage is TRBV7-2 and J usage is TRBJ1-2; maybe TRBD1 (6 bases). The CDR3 consists of 19 residues. CDR1 is SGHTA and CDR2 is FQGNSA in the germline V gene. Trimming took off 2 bases at V and 7 bases at J, with 29 bases between the two ends. The CDR3 loop is CASSLIAKGDGGFPGGYTF. In nucleotides, the CDR3 is TGTGCCAGCAGCTTAATCGCGAAGGGGGACGGAGGATTTCCGGGTGGCTACACCTTC.

This sequence joins TRBV19 and TRBJ2-2; the match to TRBD1 covers 8 bases. The CDR3 contains 16 residues. In germline, CDR1 is LNHDA, CDR2 SQIVND (reference sequence). V lost 5 bases to trimming and J lost 4 bases; unmatched junction nucleotides: 9. The CDR3 protein is CASSPWTGKGTGELFF. The DNA for the CDR3 is TGTGCCAGTAGTCCTTGGACAGGGAAGGGCACCGGGGAGCTGTTTTTT.

The chain joins TRBV2 to TRBJ1-4; D unclear. The germline CDR1 and CDR2 sequences are SNHLY and FYNNEI. This CDR3 spans 12 amino acids. V was shortened by 1 base and J by 8 bases, with 5 bases between the two germline ends. The CDR3 loop is CASSEEQEKLFF. In DNA form, the CDR3 reads TGTGCCAGCAGTGAAGAGCAAGAAAAACTGTTTTTT.

The chain uses TRBV19 and TRBJ1-4; 8 bases align to TRBD1. The J segment lost 0 bases and the V segment lost 5 bases, leaving 5 bases of the junction unmatched. The CDR3 covers 16 residues. From germline, CDR1 is LNHDA and CDR2 SQIVND (reference sequence). In DNA form, the CDR3 reads TGTGCCAGTAGTGCAACAGGGGGGTCAACTAATGAAAAACTGTTTTTT. Its translation is CASSATGGSTNEKLFF.

The chain links TRBV5-1 to TRBJ2-7; 10 bases are a match to TRBD1. After removal of 5 bases from V and 2 bases from J, the junction contained 13 bases not matched to a gene. This CDR3 has 17 residues. Germline V gene sequence: CDR1 SGHRS, CDR2 YFSETQ. The DNA of the CDR3 is TGCGCCAGCAGTGACAGGGGGCGCCAAATGCTAGCCTACGAGCAGTACTTC. Protein: CASSDRGRQMLAYEQYF. Full variable domain (rest looked up from reference TRBV5-1 and TRBJ2-7): KAGVTQTPRYLIKTRGQQVTLSCSPISGHRSVSWYQQTPGQGLQFLFEYFSETQRNKGNFPGRFSGRQFSNSRSEMNVSTLELGDSALYLCASSDRGRQMLAYEQYFGPGTRLTVT.

This clone was seen a few times. The chain links TRBV18 to TRBJ1-5; the match to TRBD1 covers 7 bases. Trimming cost V 5 bases and J 2 bases; bases outside gene matches: 9. Germline assignment: CDR1 KGHSH and CDR2 LQKENI. The CDR3 sequence is 16 residues long. In nucleotides, the CDR3 is TGTGCCAGCTCATCCGGTGGAGGGGGCGGCAATCAGCCCCAGCATTTT. Translating gives CASSSGGGGGNQPQHF.

This chain connects TRBV15 to TRBJ2-7; weak D call: TRBD2 (5 bases). The germline CDR1 and CDR2 sequences are LNHNV and YYDKDF (reference sequence). The CDR3 runs 16 residues. Trimming removed 0 bases at V and 4 bases at J, with 16 bases between. CDR3 sequence: CATSRDLSASGYEQYF. The CDR3 bases are TGTGCCACCAGCAGAGATCTCTCGGCGAGCGGATACGAGCAGTACTTC.

DNA of the CDR3: TGTGCCATCAGTGAGCACTCGGACAGGGATGCAACTAATGAAAAACTGTTTTTT. The encoded protein is CAISEHSDRDATNEKLFF. The chain uses TRBV10-3 and TRBJ1-4; 8 bases map to TRBD1. Germline CDR1 and CDR2: ENHRY and SYGVKD. Unmatched junction bases numbered 8, after V lost 2 bases and J lost 0 bases. The CDR3 is 18 residues long.

V is TRBV6-1 and J is TRBJ1-4; 8 nucleotides agree with TRBD1. CDR3 length: 15 amino acids. V lost 5 bases and J lost 8; bases outside the gene matches: 10. The germline V gene has CDR1 MNHNS and CDR2 SASEGT. The CDR3: CASSQDRVGTEKLFF. In DNA form, the CDR3 reads TGTGCCAGCAGTCAGGACAGGGTAGGGACCGAAAAACTGTTTTTT.

V and J are TRBV6-1 and TRBJ1-2; D gene uncertain. CDR1 is MNHNS and CDR2 is SASEGT in the germline V gene. V was shortened by 3 bases and J by 4 bases, with 12 bases between the two germline ends. This CDR3 contains 14 residues. In DNA form, the CDR3 reads TGTGCCAGCAGTGATTGGGCGAACCCCTATGGCTACACCTTC. Amino acids: CASSDWANPYGYTF.

J is TRBJ2-6 and V is TRBV7-2; TRBD1 agrees at 7 bases. Per the germline V gene, CDR1 is SGHTA and CDR2 is FQGNSA. Trimming removed 5 bases from V and 0 bases from J; junction bases left unmatched: 10. The CDR3 extends over 18 amino acids. For the CDR3, the DNA is TGTGCCAGCAGCCCTAGGGGACAGCTGTCCTCTGGGGCCAACGTCCTGACTTTC. This encodes CASSPRGQLSSGANVLTF.

The chain carries TRBV7-9 and TRBJ2-7; possibly TRBD1 for D (6 bases). This CDR3 has 15 residues. From germline, CDR1 is SEHNR and CDR2 FQNEAQ (reference sequence). The germline V and J ends were trimmed by 5 bases and 5 bases, with 19 bases remaining between them. The CDR3 bases are TGTGCCAGCAGCCCAAAGCACAGGGTTGGCAACGAGCAGTACTTC. It codes for CASSPKHRVGNEQYF.

V is TRBV3-1 (or the pseudogene TRBV3-2) and J is TRBJ2-4, with D perhaps matching TRBD1 (6 bases). V gave up 5 bases and J gave up 4 bases, with 18 bases separating them. CDR3 length: 16 amino acids. Germline CDR1 LGHDT, CDR2 YNNKEL (reference sequence). As DNA, the CDR3 is TGTGCCAGCAGCACAGGGTTAGGCGCGGAAAAAAACATTCAGTACTTC. This codes for CASSTGLGAEKNIQYF.

V gene TRBV19 combines with J gene TRBJ1-2; TRBD1 agrees at 7 bases. The CDR3 consists of 19 residues. From germline, CDR1 is LNHDA and CDR2 SQIVND (reference sequence). V shed 4 bases, J shed 2 bases, and the junction held 19 bases outside the gene matches. The CDR3, as DNA: TGTGCCAGTAGTACCCTCCCAGGGCAGGGGGGCCTGTCCAACTATGGCTACACCTTC. Its translation is CASSTLPGQGGLSNYGYTF.

This chain uses TRBV18 with TRBJ1-2; TRBD1 might be the D (5 bases). V dropped 3 bases and J dropped 4 bases, with 15 bases sitting between them. The germline gives CDR1 KGHSH, CDR2 LQKENI. CDR3 length equals 15 residues. CDR3 amino acids: CASSPSGTGVYGYTF. The CDR3 DNA follows: TGTGCCAGCTCACCCTCCGGGACGGGGGTCTATGGCTACACCTTC. Full variable domain (rest looked up from reference TRBV18 and TRBJ1-2): NAGVMQNPRHLVRRRGQEARLRCSPMKGHSHVYWYRQLPEEGLKFMVYLQKENIIDESGMPKERFSAEFPKEGPSILRIQQVVRGDSAAYFCASSPSGTGVYGYTFGSGTRLTVV.